Sequencing of this TCR beta chain was carried out in a study of cytomegalovirus exposure and HLA in healthy donors. PCR primers comprised 60 Vbeta and 13 Jbeta primers. Assay used: immunoSEQ multiplex PCR; TCRdb lists only in-frame clones, some missing. The profile shows some 130,000 clones, more than 70% of them singletons. Points on this clone: Its antigen is undetermined.

Study-wide points: Cytomegalovirus status was reportedly diagnosed by the classifier with high specificity and sensitivity. TCR beta sequences reportedly predicted most subjects' HLA-A and HLA-B alleles accurately.

V lost 4 bases and J lost 4, with 12 bases in between. The germline gives CDR1 SGHNT, CDR2 YYREEE (reference sequence). This CDR3 comprises 15 residues. This clonotype originated in a human donor in good health. This rearrangement joins TRBV5-4 to TRBJ1-6; maybe TRBD1 (6 bases). Material: PBMCs. CDR3 protein: CASSPLDSYNSPLHF. The CDR3 nucleotides read TGTGCCAGCAGCCCATTGGACAGTTATAATTCACCCCTCCACTTT.